This T cell receptor beta chain was captured in a study of blood T cells in healthy people across ages. This CDR3 region has 15 residues. Looked up from germline, CDR1 is SGDLS and CDR2 is YYNGEE. All donors came from Russia, were Caucasian and healthy, and spanned ages about 6 to 100. Total RNA was extracted at no less than 6 micrograms per sample. For this clonotype: As yet, its antigen is unknown.

Study outcomes and limitations: Roughly linear age-related decline in beta diversity appeared, significant by age around 36. TCR beta diversity tracked closely with naive T cell percentage.

A sample-barcoded 5' primer and a J-beta primer mix were used in a second PCR of roughly 7 to 11 cycles. MiXCR, run by TCRdb on the 5' RACE reads, gives a single entry per CDR3 protein. The sample carries roughly 680,000 distinct CDR3 sequences, over 40% recorded once. The receptor was derived from a woman aged 80 or over in good health. The sequenced material came from blood. The chain is built from TRBV9 and TRBJ2-4; D unresolved. The DNA end favors TRBJ2-5, so the J call may be wrong. As DNA, the CDR3 is TGTGCCAGCAGCGTAGGGAAAGGGAACCAAGAGACCCAGTACTTC. Translation gives CASSVGKGNQETQYF.